This T cell receptor (beta chain) was profiled in a study of metastatic and nonmetastatic thyroid tumors. The J segment lost 7 bases and the V segment lost 2 bases, leaving 16 bases of the junction unmatched. The CDR3 is 18 residues long. Germline values: CDR1 SGDLS, CDR2 YYNGEE. By share, this clone counts as medium-sized (0.01 to 0.1%). Under the authors' procedure: The authors used CDR3 differences across clinicopathological groups to build a distant-metastasis classifier for papillary thyroid cancer. TCRdb re-called the PCR reads through MiXCR. Here the V and J calls rest on TCRdb's processing, not on the authors' analysis. The repertoire consists of about 14,000 clones, with approximately 29% occurring once and the leading ten covering 20% to 30%. Patients had received no treatment of any kind before thyroid surgery.

The sample taken for sequencing was tumor tissue. V gene TRBV9 combines with J gene TRBJ2-7, with TRBD2 matching 12 bases. This TCR was recovered from a female donor with papillary thyroid cancer or a benign thyroid nodule (not recorded which). Some clones in this sample may be carry-over from other donors' samples. DNA for the CDR3: TGTGCCAGCAGCGTCGGACACCGGACTAGCGGGATTTCTGGGGAGCAGTACTTC. It is translated as CASSVGHRTSGISGEQYF.